The 13 T cell receptor beta chains below come from one sample, sequenced in a study of T cells in Graves' hyperthyroidism and ophthalmopathy. Regions amplified from RNA transcripts were the TCR beta CDR3 regions. The TCR CDR3 first-round RT-PCR relied on the HTBI primer set. TCRdb re-derived calls from the multiplex PCR reads in MiXCR, one entry per CDR3 protein. The sample has a few hundred thousand distinct CDR3 sequences, roughly 25% seen once; the top ten hold around four fifths. Sequencing used blood. Source of these receptors: a middle-aged man with Graves' hyperthyroidism.

The chain carries TRBV3-1 and TRBJ2-1; 7 nucleotides match TRBD1. Trimming removed 3 bases from V and 6 bases from J; junction bases left unmatched: 8. CDR3 length: 15 amino acids. Per the germline V gene, CDR1 is LGHDT and CDR2 is YNNKEL (reference sequence). The CDR3, as DNA: TGTGCCAGCAGCCATGGGAGTCACAGGGGCAATGAGCAGTTCTTC. This encodes CASSHGSHRGNEQFF.

The V gene is TRBV20-1, the J gene TRBJ2-5, with D maybe TRBD1 (6 bases). V lost 6 bases and J 6 bases, leaving 17 bases between the germline ends. The CDR3 consists of 13 residues. Germline V gives CDR1 DFQATT, CDR2 SNEGSKA (reference sequence). DNA of the CDR3: TGCAGTGCGGAAACTAACAGGGAAAAGACCCAGTACTTC. Its translation is CSAETNREKTQYF.

A word on this clonotype: A much larger clone sits a single nucleotide away, making a read error possible. The CDR3 DNA follows: TGTGCCAGCAGCTTAGCGAACGGAGCCTACGAGCAGTACTTC. It encodes CASSLANGAYEQYF. The chain joins TRBV11-3 to TRBJ2-7; D is unresolved. CDR3 length: 14 residues. V was trimmed by 1 base and J by 2 bases, leaving 9 bases between them. Per the germline V gene, CDR1 is SGHNT and CDR2 is YENEEA.

This clonotype came up a few times. The J gene is TRBJ2-7, the V gene TRBV9, with D uncertain. This CDR3 has 14 residues. V dropped 0 bases and J dropped 2 bases, with 9 bases sitting between them. Germline assignment: CDR1 SGDLS and CDR2 YYNGEE. This CDR3 reads CASSVGSDPYEQYF. The CDR3 DNA sequence: TGTGCCAGCAGCGTAGGCAGCGACCCCTACGAGCAGTACTTC.

This clonotype was observed a few times. CDR3 coding DNA: TGTGCCAGCAGTCCCTTCTCCGCGGGGGCCTACGAGCAGTACTTC. It yields the protein CASSPFSAGAYEQYF. The gene calls are TRBV27 and TRBJ2-7; 7 bases match TRBD2. This CDR3 region has 15 residues. V was clipped by 5 bases and J by 2 bases; unmatched bases: 9. Germline loops: CDR1 MNHEY, CDR2 SMNVEV (reference sequence).

This clonotype was counted a few times. The chain combines TRBV12-3 or TRBV12-4 with TRBJ1-1; weak D call: TRBD1 (5 bases). V was trimmed by 2 bases and J by 8 bases, leaving 15 bases between them. This CDR3 contains 14 residues. DNA for the CDR3: TGTGCCAGCAGTTTAATGAGGGGCGCCGGGGAAGCTTTCTTT. Translating it yields CASSLMRGAGEAFF.

The CDR3, as DNA: TGTGCCAGCAGCACCCAACTAGGATTCTACAATGAGCAGTTCTTC. Protein sequence: CASSTQLGFYNEQFF. The chain is built from TRBV13 and TRBJ2-1, with D maybe TRBD2 (5 bases). CDR3 size: 15 residues. The V and J ends lost 5 bases and 3 bases respectively, with 14 bases between them. Germline CDR1 PRHDT, CDR2 FYEKMQ (reference sequence).

The chain joins TRBV18 to TRBJ2-7; TRBD2 aligns across 15 bases. Germline trimming cut 5 bases from V and 7 bases from J; bases unmatched to any gene: 15. Per the germline V gene, CDR1 is KGHSH and CDR2 is LQKENI. CDR3 length: 18 residues. CDR3 sequence: CASSFRTSGRANSGEQYF. For the CDR3, the DNA is TGTGCCAGCTCATTCCGGACTAGCGGGAGGGCCAATTCGGGTGAGCAGTACTTC.

This clonotype was seen ten or more times. The chain couples TRBV12-3 or TRBV12-4 to TRBJ2-3; D is ambiguous. Deletions cut 5 bases from V and 0 bases from J, with 12 bases between. The CDR3 has 15 amino acids. The chain's CDR3 is CASSTQLGSTDTQYF. DNA of the CDR3: TGTGCCAGCAGTACCCAGTTAGGTAGCACAGATACGCAGTATTTT.

The V gene is TRBV5-1, the J gene TRBJ2-7, with D possibly TRBD2 on 6 matching bases. The CDR3 totals 13 residues. Germline V CDR1 and CDR2: SGHRS, YFSETQ. V lost 4 bases, J lost 6 bases, and 14 bases lay in between. The DNA for the CDR3 is TGCGCCAGCAGCCGCGGGGACCAGAGCGAGCAGTACTTC. Translating it yields CASSRGDQSEQYF.

The chain couples TRBV7-6 to TRBJ1-1; D ambiguous. There are 15 residues in the CDR3. V dropped 5 bases and J dropped 0 bases, with 13 bases sitting between them. CDR1 and CDR2 (germline): SGHVS, FNYEAQ. For the CDR3, the DNA is TGTGCCAGCAGCAACCCGACACCATTGAACACTGAAGCTTTCTTT. This gives the protein CASSNPTPLNTEAFF. The entire variable domain, with the rest obtained from reference TRBV7-6 and TRBJ1-1, is as follows: GAGVSQSPRYKVTKRGQDVALRCDPISGHVSLYWYRQALGQGPEFLTYFNYEAQQDKSGLPNDRFSAERPEGSISTLTIQRTEQRDSAMYRCASSNPTPLNTEAFFGQGTRLTVV.

The V and J genes are TRBV13 and TRBJ1-1; 7 bases map to TRBD1. This CDR3 has 14 residues. J gave up 4 bases and V 5 bases, and 7 bases lay outside the gene matches. Germline-derived CDR1 and CDR2 are PRHDT and FYEKMQ (reference sequence). CDR3: CASSVQGSFTEAFF. The DNA for the CDR3 is TGTGCCAGCAGCGTACAGGGGTCATTCACTGAAGCTTTCTTT.

This clonotype was observed a handful of times. The rearrangement joins TRBV20-1 to TRBJ1-5, with 7 positions matching TRBD1. CDR1 is DFQATT, CDR2 SNEGSKA, per germline (reference sequence). This CDR3 is 13 amino acids long. The V and J ends lost 2 bases and 7 bases, in that order; junction bases with no gene match: 5. The CDR3 sequence: CSARKGALQPQHF. The CDR3 DNA is TGCAGTGCTAGAAAGGGGGCCCTCCAGCCCCAGCATTTT.